Shown below are 26 T cell receptor beta chains from a single sample sequenced in a study of blood T cell repertoires in COVID-19. Sequencing used immunoSEQ multiplex PCR; TCRdb keeps in-frame clones, though not all of them. The data contain approximately 150,000 clones, over 80% of them seen just once; the ten biggest clones take up around 6.5%. The sample comprised peripheral blood. Receptors were obtained from a man older than 75 with acute or convalescent COVID-19.

The chain uses TRBV5-1 and TRBJ2-2; D is perhaps TRBD2 (5 bases). The CDR3 sequence is 15 residues long. CDR1 and CDR2 from the germline V gene are SGHRS and YFSETQ. The V gene lost 1 base and the J gene lost 0 bases, with 7 bases spanning the gap. CDR3 protein: CASSLRLSNTGELFF. The CDR3 nucleotides are TGCGCCAGCAGCTTGCGACTATCGAACACCGGGGAGCTGTTTTTT.

CDR3 coding DNA: TGTGCCAGTGGGCCCGCGGGAGGGCCCCATCGTGAGCAGTTCTTC. Translating gives CASGPAGGPHREQFF. The V call is TRBV19, the J call TRBJ2-1; 9 nucleotides agree with TRBD2. This CDR3 has 15 amino acids. The trim removed 8 bases at V and 9 bases at J, leaving 14 bases unmatched. The V gene's germline CDR1 is LNHDA and CDR2 SQIVND (reference sequence).

The chain combines TRBV10-3 with TRBJ1-2; the D gene is possibly TRBD1 (6 bases). The CDR3 is 15 residues long. V was shortened by 10 bases and J by 1 base, with 19 bases between the two germline ends. Germline V gives CDR1 ENHRY, CDR2 SYGVKD. CDR3 residues: CATGAATVYNYGYTF. The CDR3 nucleotides are TGTGCCACAGGGGCCGCCACAGTTTATAACTATGGCTACACCTTC.

The J gene is TRBJ1-5, the V gene TRBV28; D perhaps matches TRBD1 (5 bases). Looked up from germline, CDR1 is MDHEN and CDR2 is SYDVKM. Trimming pared 3 bases from V and 2 bases from J, leaving 20 bases between. The CDR3 loop spans 18 amino acids. The CDR3 sequence is CASSFRVGVNLGNQPQHF. The CDR3 DNA reads TGTGCCAGCAGTTTTAGAGTAGGGGTGAACCTTGGCAATCAGCCCCAGCATTTT.

This sequence joins TRBV5-4 and TRBJ1-5; D ambiguous. CDR3 length: 19 residues. Trimming took 0 bases from V and 0 from J, leaving 19 bases between them. Germline V gene lookup returns CDR1 SGHNT and CDR2 YYREEE (reference sequence). The CDR3 protein is CASSLGARKSHFSNQPQHF. In nucleotides, the CDR3 is TGTGCCAGCAGCTTGGGAGCGCGGAAATCCCACTTTAGCAATCAGCCCCAGCATTTT.

The chain carries TRBV18 and TRBJ2-7, with 9 positions matching TRBD1. Germline V CDR1 and CDR2: KGHSH, LQKENI. V gave up 2 bases and J gave up 7 bases; unmatched junction bases: 12. The CDR3 contains 16 residues. CDR3 sequence reads: CASSPGGHRGQGEQYF. CDR3 bases: TGTGCCAGCTCACCAGGGGGTCACAGGGGGCAAGGGGAGCAGTACTTC.

This rearrangement joins TRBV19 to TRBJ2-7, with 7 bases that match TRBD1. The CDR3 is 16 residues long. V gave up 6 bases and J gave up 3 bases; unmatched junction bases: 14. Germline V gene sequence: CDR1 LNHDA, CDR2 SQIVND (reference sequence). Here the CDR3 reads CASSSRRTGQNYEQYF. CDR3 nucleotides: TGTGCCAGTAGCAGCCGGCGGACAGGCCAAAACTACGAGCAGTACTTC.

The chain recombines TRBV7-2 with TRBJ2-3, with D maybe TRBD2 (6 bases). The CDR3 extends over 15 amino acids. The V end was cut by 5 bases, the J end by 0 bases, with 12 bases between. CDR1 is SGHTA, CDR2 FQGNSA, per germline. The CDR3 spells CASSMGGPSTDTQYF. The CDR3 DNA sequence: TGTGCCAGCAGCATGGGGGGACCAAGCACAGATACGCAGTATTTT.

The chain's CDR3 is CASSLSFGSYNEQFF. CDR3 nucleotide sequence: TGCGCCAGCAGCTTGTCGTTCGGGTCCTACAATGAGCAGTTCTTC. The chain couples TRBV5-1 to TRBJ2-1; no clear D. Trimming took off 1 base at V and 1 base at J, with 9 bases between the two ends. CDR3 size: 15 residues. The germline gives CDR1 SGHRS, CDR2 YFSETQ.

This clone was observed a handful of times. This chain links TRBV2 with TRBJ2-6, with 8 bases matching TRBD1. The germline CDR1 and CDR2 sequences are SNHLY and FYNNEI. The CDR3 is made up of 18 amino acids. V lost 8 bases and J lost 4; bases outside the gene matches: 16. Here the CDR3 DNA reads TGTGCCAGCTCGTCTCGGGCGGTGCAGGGGGCCGGGGCCAACGTCCTGACTTTC. The encoded protein is CASSSRAVQGAGANVLTF.

Worth noting for this clone: At one of its ends the junction is not consistent with the germline gene, which may arise from a read error. The V call is TRBV11-2, the J call TRBJ2-5; tentatively, D is TRBD2 (5 bases). This CDR3 is 13 amino acids long. CDR1 and CDR2 (germline): SGHAT, FQNNGV. The CDR3 DNA sequence: TGTGCCAGCAGCCCCCACTCGGACTCGTCTCAGGACTTC. Translation gives CASSPHSDSSQDF.

The chain joins TRBV28 to TRBJ2-5, with TRBD2 matching over 14 bases. Germline lookup yields CDR1 MDHEN and CDR2 SYDVKM. This CDR3 is 17 amino acids long. J lost 1 base, V lost 6 bases, and 7 bases had no gene match. The DNA for the CDR3 is TGTGCCAGCAGCTCTCCGGGACTAGCGGGGGTCCAAGAGACCCAGTACTTC. Encoded protein: CASSSPGLAGVQETQYF.

The V gene is TRBV5-1, the J gene TRBJ1-1, with 7 positions matching TRBD1. After removal of 1 base from V and 0 bases from J, the junction contained 3 bases not matched to a gene. CDR3 size: 15 residues. CDR1 is SGHRS, CDR2 YFSETQ, per germline. The chain's CDR3 is CASSLNRGLNTEAFF. The CDR3, as DNA: TGCGCCAGCAGCTTGAACAGGGGTCTGAACACTGAAGCTTTCTTT.

The CDR3 DNA is TGTGCCAGCAGCCCGGGCCGGGGTGACAATCAGCCCCAGCATTTT. As protein: CASSPGRGDNQPQHF. V usage is TRBV5-4 and J usage is TRBJ1-5; D unclear. CDR1 is SGHNT, CDR2 YYREEE, per germline (reference sequence). The V gene lost 4 bases and the J gene lost 3 bases, with 14 bases spanning the gap. The CDR3 extends over 15 amino acids.

This clone showed up just a few times. The chain employs TRBV5-4 and TRBJ1-6; D perhaps matches TRBD1 (6 bases). V lost 2 bases and J lost 10, with 16 bases in between. There are 15 residues in the CDR3. Germline CDR1 is SGHNT and CDR2 is YYREEE (reference sequence). The CDR3 DNA is TGTGCCAGCAGCTTAGATGGGGGCCGGGGCTCACCCCTCCACTTT. It yields the protein CASSLDGGRGSPLHF.

The chain uses TRBV11-3 and TRBJ2-1, with TRBD2 matching over 11 bases. V lost 5 bases and J lost 8; bases outside the gene matches: 11. This CDR3 comprises 16 residues. Germline CDR1 is SGHNT and CDR2 is YENEEA. This CDR3 is CASSPGLAGGSHEQFF. As DNA, the CDR3 is TGTGCCAGCAGCCCGGGGCTAGCGGGAGGATCACATGAGCAGTTCTTC.

The rearrangement links TRBV5-1 to TRBJ2-2; D not certain. The ends were cut back, 0 bases at V and 10 bases at J, with 4 bases in the middle. This CDR3 has 11 amino acids. Germline CDR1 reads SGHRS; CDR2 reads YFSETQ. The CDR3 DNA reads as TGCGCCAGCAGCTTGGGGCCGGAGCTGTTTTTT. This sequence encodes CASSLGPELFF.

The genes are TRBV5-1 and TRBJ2-7; 10 nucleotides line up with TRBD1. After removal of 4 bases from V and 0 bases from J, the junction contained 4 bases not matched to a gene. The germline V gene has CDR1 SGHRS and CDR2 YFSETQ. The CDR3 is 15 amino acids. The CDR3 nucleotides read TGCGCCAGCAGCAGGGACAGGGGACCCTCCTACGAGCAGTACTTC. It is translated as CASSRDRGPSYEQYF.

This chain uses TRBV29-1 with TRBJ1-3; a weak D match, TRBD1 (6 bases). Germline lookup yields CDR1 SQVTM and CDR2 ANQGSEA. The CDR3 spans 16 residues. V dropped 6 bases and J dropped 8 bases, with 26 bases sitting between them. CDR3 coding DNA: TGCAGCGTGGGAGGGGGTGGAGGACTCGGGGAGGACACCATATATTTT. Protein: CSVGGGGGLGEDTIYF.

This chain connects TRBV5-6 to TRBJ2-1, with TRBD2 matching 7 bases. CDR3 length: 16 amino acids. The trim removed 4 bases at V and 5 bases at J, leaving 12 bases unmatched. CDR1 and CDR2 from the germline V gene are SGHDT and YYEEEE. This CDR3 reads CASSEGFGTTNNEQFF. CDR3 DNA sequence: TGTGCCAGCAGCGAGGGATTTGGGACTACTAACAATGAGCAGTTCTTC. The full variable domain, with the rest looked up from reference TRBV5-6 and TRBJ2-1, is DAGVTQSPTHLIKTRGQQVTLRCSPKSGHDTVSWYQQALGQGPQFIFQYYEEEERQRGNFPDRFSGHQFPNYSSELNVNALLLGDSALYLCASSEGFGTTNNEQFFGPGTRLTVL.

The J gene is TRBJ2-7, the V gene TRBV2; D is unclear. Deletions cut 6 bases from V and 2 bases from J, with 14 bases between. CDR3 length equals 14 residues. Germline-derived CDR1 and CDR2 are SNHLY and FYNNEI. CDR3 loop: CASRLELPTYEQYF. CDR3 nucleotides: TGTGCCAGCAGGTTGGAGTTGCCCACCTACGAGCAGTACTTC.

This chain uses TRBV5-1 with TRBJ2-5; D perhaps matches TRBD1 (6 bases). Trimming stripped 2 bases from V and 4 bases from J, with 9 bases between. This CDR3 spans 13 amino acids. The germline V gene encodes CDR1 SGHRS and CDR2 YFSETQ. The CDR3: CASSLQTGETQYF. Here the CDR3 DNA reads TGCGCCAGCAGCTTACAGACAGGAGAGACCCAGTACTTC.

CDR3 loop: CASSPPYPYQETQYF. Written as DNA, the CDR3 is TGTGCCAGTAGTCCCCCCTACCCGTACCAAGAGACCCAGTACTTC. The gene calls are TRBV19 and TRBJ2-5; D is uncertain. V was trimmed by 5 bases and J by 0 bases, leaving 13 bases between them. CDR3 size: 15 residues. The germline CDR1 and CDR2 sequences are LNHDA and SQIVND (reference sequence).

This rearrangement joins TRBV7-9 to TRBJ1-1, with D uncertain. CDR1 SEHNR and CDR2 FQNEAQ come from the germline V gene (reference sequence). V was shortened by 5 bases and J by 7 bases, with 11 bases between the two germline ends. This CDR3 has 12 residues. This CDR3 reads CASSRVTSEAFF. The CDR3 region has the DNA TGTGCCAGCAGCCGAGTAACTAGTGAAGCTTTCTTT.

As DNA, the CDR3 is TGCGCCAGCAGCTCGACAGGAGATAATGAAAAACTGTTTTTT. Translated, it gives CASSSTGDNEKLFF. This chain connects TRBV5-1 to TRBJ1-4; D may be TRBD1 (6 bases). V was pared by 3 bases and J by 4 bases, with 10 bases between. The CDR3 extends over 14 amino acids. CDR1 SGHRS and CDR2 YFSETQ come from the germline V gene.

The chain joins TRBV29-1 to TRBJ2-3, with D tentatively TRBD1 (6 bases). From germline, CDR1 is SQVTM and CDR2 ANQGSEA. Between the trimmed V and J ends, which lost 8 bases and 1 base, there was a span of 13 bases. The CDR3 totals 13 residues. For the CDR3, the DNA is TGCAGCTGGGGGCCAGCCCGCACAGATACGCAGTATTTT. Its translation: CSWGPARTDTQYF.